Shown below are 31 T cell receptor beta chains from a single sample sequenced in a study of control samples from healthy donors and cancer patients. The method was immunoSEQ multiplex PCR; TCRdb's version includes in-frame clones alone and lacks a portion of them. The sample contains roughly 95,000 clones, around 88% of which appear only once. Sequenced: blood. The receptors stem from a man aged 25 to 40 in good health.

CDR3 DNA: TGTGCCAGCAGCGGAGGTCACAGGGGGTTATTTCATGGCTACACCTTC. It translates to CASSGGHRGLFHGYTF. This chain connects TRBV9 to TRBJ1-2; TRBD1 aligns across 8 bases. This CDR3 is built from 16 residues. V was clipped by 3 bases and J by 6 bases; unmatched bases: 13. Germline V gene data show CDR1 as SGDLS and CDR2 as YYNGEE.

V usage is TRBV5-1 and J usage is TRBJ1-5, with D possibly matching TRBD1 (5 bases). Germline CDR1 and CDR2: SGHRS and YFSETQ. V lost 3 bases, J lost 1 base, and 11 bases lay in between. CDR3 length: 15 residues. For the CDR3, the DNA is TGCGCCAGCAGCTACGTCGGGGGAAGCAATCAGCCCCAGCATTTT. This translates into CASSYVGGSNQPQHF.

This chain connects TRBV5-6 to TRBJ1-6; D call uncertain. Germline V gene sequence: CDR1 SGHDT, CDR2 YYEEEE. Deletions cut 2 bases from V and 10 bases from J, with 13 bases between. The CDR3 covers 14 residues. CDR3 bases: TGTGCCAGCAGCTTCGTAGGAGGGAGGTCACCCCTCCACTTT. It codes for CASSFVGGRSPLHF.

V usage is TRBV6-6 and J usage is TRBJ2-2, with D uncertain. V lost 11 bases to trimming and J lost 0 bases, with 10 bases between them. Germline assignment: CDR1 MNHNY and CDR2 SVGAGI (reference sequence). The CDR3 consists of 13 residues. The CDR3 nucleotides read TGTGCCGGCATCCGACCGAACACCGGGGAGCTGTTTTTT. Protein sequence: CAGIRPNTGELFF.

This rearrangement joins TRBV28 to TRBJ1-1, with a possible D match to TRBD1 (5 bases). Germline CDR1 is MDHEN and CDR2 is SYDVKM. The V end lost 3 bases, the J end lost 4 bases, and 12 bases lay between the germline ends. There are 14 residues in the CDR3. The DNA for the CDR3 is TGTGCCAGCAGTTTCTTCCAGGGTGGCACTGAAGCTTTCTTT. Translated, it gives CASSFFQGGTEAFF.

V usage is TRBV5-4 and J usage is TRBJ2-2, with TRBD1 as a possible D gene (6 bases). V was trimmed by 1 base and J by 0 bases, leaving 10 bases between them. CDR1 SGHNT and CDR2 YYREEE come from the germline V gene (reference sequence). This CDR3 is 16 amino acids long. The CDR3 region is CASSLRTVANTGELFF. CDR3 nucleotides: TGTGCCAGCAGCTTGAGGACAGTCGCGAACACCGGGGAGCTGTTTTTT.

The chain is built from TRBV19 and TRBJ2-6; no reliable D call. The CDR3 runs 14 residues. Germline V gene lookup returns CDR1 LNHDA and CDR2 SQIVND (reference sequence). V was clipped by 5 bases and J by 0 bases, with 5 bases between them. CDR3 loop: CASSFDSGANVLTF. CDR3 bases: TGTGCCAGTAGTTTTGACTCTGGGGCCAACGTCCTGACTTTC.

The V call is TRBV19, the J call TRBJ2-5, with 10 bases aligning to TRBD2. This CDR3 has 15 residues. V gave up 4 bases and J gave up 3 bases; unmatched junction bases: 5. Germline CDR1 is LNHDA and CDR2 is SQIVND (reference sequence). The CDR3 is CASSSSSGSKETQYF. The CDR3 DNA reads as TGTGCCAGTAGTAGCTCTAGCGGGAGCAAAGAGACCCAGTACTTC.

The chain has TRBV10-3 and TRBJ1-5; D not certain. CDR3 length equals 15 residues. V lost 3 bases, J lost 2 bases, and 11 bases lay in between. The germline V gene has CDR1 ENHRY and CDR2 SYGVKD. The CDR3 is CAISDGGQGNQPQHF. The CDR3 bases are TGTGCCATCAGTGACGGCGGGCAGGGCAATCAGCCCCAGCATTTT.

The chain carries TRBV5-5 and TRBJ1-4, with D hard to call. The germline CDR1 and CDR2 sequences are SGHKS and YYEKEE (reference sequence). The CDR3 runs 12 residues. Trimming removed 5 bases at V and 8 bases at J, with 10 bases between. The CDR3 spells CASSEGYEKLFF. The CDR3, as DNA: TGTGCCAGCAGTGAGGGTTACGAAAAACTGTTTTTT.

The CDR3 reads CASSLHGQGVKYF. The CDR3 DNA follows: TGTGCCAGCAGTTTACACGGACAGGGGGTGAAGTATTTT. The chain uses TRBV12-3 or TRBV12-4 and TRBJ2-3, with 10 positions matching TRBD1. The J segment lost 13 bases and the V segment lost 2 bases, leaving 6 bases of the junction unmatched. The CDR3 is made up of 13 amino acids.

The chain combines TRBV27 with TRBJ1-1; TRBD1 might be the D (5 bases). The CDR3 consists of 14 residues. Trimming left V 3 bases short and J 1 base short, with 9 bases between. Germline V gene lookup returns CDR1 MNHEY and CDR2 SMNVEV (reference sequence). The CDR3 coding sequence is TGTGCCAGCAGTTTGGTCGGGGCGAACACTGAAGCTTTCTTT. Translating gives CASSLVGANTEAFF.

V usage is TRBV5-1 and J usage is TRBJ2-2, with D possibly being TRBD1 or TRBD2 (5 bases each). The V end was cut by 3 bases, the J end by 5 bases, with 14 bases between. The V gene's germline CDR1 is SGHRS and CDR2 YFSETQ. This CDR3 is 15 amino acids long. The CDR3 coding sequence is TGCGCCAGCAGCTCGTCCTTCGGGGCTACCGGGGAGCTGTTTTTT. Protein sequence: CASSSSFGATGELFF.

The chain couples TRBV19 to TRBJ2-7; 7 positions match TRBD1. Germline V gives CDR1 LNHDA, CDR2 SQIVND (reference sequence). Unmatched junction bases numbered 5, after V lost 3 bases and J lost 12 bases. The CDR3 is made up of 11 amino acids. The CDR3 protein is CASSIGTVSYF. In DNA form, the CDR3 reads TGTGCCAGTAGTATTGGGACAGTTTCGTACTTC. The full variable domain, rest sourced from reference TRBV19 and TRBJ2-7, is DGGITQSPKYLFRKEGQNVTLSCEQNLNHDAMYWYRQDPGQGLRLIYYSQIVNDFQKGDIAEGYSVSREKKESFPLTVTSAQKNPTAFYLCASSIGTVSYFGPGTRLTVT.

This clone was recorded once. One end of the junction is discordant with germline, which a read error may explain. This chain joins TRBV5-6 and TRBJ1-6; 7 positions match TRBD1. Germline values: CDR1 SGHDT, CDR2 YYEEEE. This CDR3 is built from 17 residues. The CDR3, as DNA: TGTGCCAGCAGTTTGGACAGGACCGGGGGGTATAATTCACCCCTCCACTTT. The encoded protein is CASSLDRTGGYNSPLHF.

The chain has TRBV27 and TRBJ2-2; 7 positions agree with TRBD2. There are 16 residues in the CDR3. Germline V CDR1 and CDR2: MNHEY, SMNVEV (reference sequence). V trimming: 3 bases; J trimming: 2 bases; junction bases outside the gene matches: 6. CDR3 sequence reads: CASSLFAGANTGELFF. In nucleotides, the CDR3 is TGTGCCAGCAGTTTGTTCGCGGGAGCCAACACCGGGGAGCTGTTTTTT.

This clone occurred a few times. The CDR3 reads CAGIGGGQRNNEQFF. The CDR3 nucleotides read TGCGCCGGCATTGGTGGTGGACAAAGGAACAATGAGCAGTTCTTC. This chain links TRBV10-1 with TRBJ2-1, with D possibly matching TRBD1 (5 bases). Between the trimmed V and J ends, which lost 11 bases and 5 bases, there was a span of 22 bases. The CDR3 has 15 amino acids. Germline lookup yields CDR1 WNHNN and CDR2 SYGVQD (reference sequence).

The chain employs TRBV27 and TRBJ2-3, with D tentatively TRBD1 (6 bases). This CDR3 is built from 15 residues. The germline CDR1 and CDR2 sequences are MNHEY and SMNVEV (reference sequence). Trimming removed 5 bases at V and 2 bases at J, with 14 bases between. CDR3 in DNA: TGTGCCAGCAGTCCACCGGGACAATCCACAGATACGCAGTATTTT. It codes for CASSPPGQSTDTQYF.

The chain is built from TRBV30 and TRBJ1-5; the D gene is possibly TRBD1 (5 bases). The CDR3 loop spans 14 amino acids. Germline V gene lookup returns CDR1 GTSNPN and CDR2 SVGIG (reference sequence). The V gene lost 3 bases and the J gene lost 3 bases, with 12 bases spanning the gap. The DNA for the CDR3 is TGTGCCTGGAGCGGCAGGGTCTCCAATCAGCCCCAGCATTTT. Encoded protein: CAWSGRVSNQPQHF.

The genes are TRBV6-1 and TRBJ2-4; D is uncertain. The V end was cut by 3 bases, the J end by 0 bases, with 18 bases between. Germline assignment: CDR1 MNHNS and CDR2 SASEGT. The CDR3 length is 18 residues. The CDR3 DNA is TGTGCCAGCAGTGACCGGGCGCGCACGATTCTAGCCAAAAACATTCAGTACTTC. As protein: CASSDRARTILAKNIQYF.

The chain recombines TRBV7-2 with TRBJ1-2; D remains ambiguous. This CDR3 is 12 amino acids long. The germline CDR1 and CDR2 sequences are SGHTA and FQGNSA. V was cut by 5 bases and J by 4 bases, with 8 bases left in between. The CDR3 nucleotides are TGTGCCAGCAGCCCACAGAGCTATGGCTACACCTTC. Translated, it gives CASSPQSYGYTF.

This clone has only a few counts. The chain uses TRBV20-1 and TRBJ2-2, with unresolved D. The CDR3 covers 13 residues. CDR1 DFQATT and CDR2 SNEGSKA come from the germline V gene (reference sequence). Trimming took 3 bases from V and 7 from J, leaving 12 bases between them. CDR3 region: CSASGVAIGELFF. CDR3 DNA sequence: TGCAGTGCTAGTGGAGTAGCTATCGGGGAGCTGTTTTTT.

This sequence joins TRBV10-2 and TRBJ2-7; the D gene is possibly TRBD2 (6 bases). The germline V and J ends were trimmed by 1 base and 4 bases, with 8 bases remaining between them. The germline CDR1 and CDR2 sequences are WSHSY and SAAADI. The CDR3 is 13 amino acids. CDR3 sequence reads: CASSELGGYEQYF. CDR3 coding DNA: TGCGCCAGCAGTGAGTTGGGGGGATACGAGCAGTACTTC.

CDR3 sequence (DNA): TGTGCCAGCAGCCAAGTCCCAGGGTGGTGGGGGCAAGAGACCCAGTACTTC. This gives the protein CASSQVPGWWGQETQYF. V gene TRBV14 combines with J gene TRBJ2-5, with D possibly called TRBD1 or TRBD2 (5 bases each). Germline assignment: CDR1 SGHDN and CDR2 FVKESK. Trimming cost V 1 base and J 2 bases, with 17 bases left between them. The CDR3 has 17 residues.

The chain employs TRBV28 and TRBJ2-1, with D perhaps TRBD1 or TRBD2 (6 bases each). Germline V gene lookup returns CDR1 MDHEN and CDR2 SYDVKM. V was clipped by 3 bases and J by 7 bases, with 19 bases between them. The CDR3 extends over 16 amino acids. The CDR3 nucleotides read TGTGCCAGCAGTTTGTCGGGGGCCGATCTGCGGAATGAGCAGTTCTTC. Translating it yields CASSLSGADLRNEQFF.

The CDR3 region is CASSLEGDSYEQYF. The CDR3 bases are TGTGCCAGCAGCTTGGAGGGCGACTCCTACGAGCAGTACTTC. The chain recombines TRBV11-1 with TRBJ2-7; the D gene is possibly TRBD2 (6 bases). The V end was cut by 3 bases, the J end by 0 bases, with 9 bases between. The CDR3 spans 14 residues. CDR1 is SGHAT, CDR2 FQDESV, per germline (reference sequence).

The rearrangement uses TRBV12-3 or TRBV12-4 and TRBJ1-2, with a possible D match to TRBD1 (5 bases). V lost 1 base, J lost 7 bases, and 10 bases lay in between. This CDR3 spans 13 amino acids. This CDR3 reads CASSLGTRSGYTF. The CDR3 DNA reads TGTGCCAGCAGTTTAGGGACACGGAGTGGCTACACCTTC.

The chain couples TRBV28 to TRBJ2-3, with a possible D match to TRBD1 (6 bases). Germline-derived CDR1 and CDR2 are MDHEN and SYDVKM. Trimming left V 2 bases short and J 0 bases short, with 18 bases between. The CDR3 is made up of 18 amino acids. CDR3 region: CASSLSDGTSISTDTQYF. The CDR3 DNA reads TGTGCCAGCAGTTTAAGTGACGGGACATCGATTAGCACAGATACGCAGTATTTT.

This clone has only one observation. This chain connects TRBV21-1 to TRBJ1-4; the D segment call TRBD1 is taken from the table without a DNA check. TRBV21-1 is marked as a pseudogene. This CDR3 is 18 amino acids long. The CDR3 DNA reads as TGTGCCAGCAGCAAAAAAGTCGGGGTACAGGGCACAAATGAAAAACTGTTTTTT. Translation gives CASSKKVGVQGTNEKLFF.

This clone was observed once. V usage is TRBV7-9 and J usage is TRBJ1-2; TRBD1 aligns across 8 bases. The CDR3 covers 15 residues. Germline assignment: CDR1 SEHNR and CDR2 FQNEAQ (reference sequence). V lost 4 bases and J lost 4; bases outside the gene matches: 8. The CDR3: CASSYPKQGGYGYTF. CDR3 DNA: TGTGCCAGCAGCTACCCGAAACAGGGGGGCTATGGCTACACCTTC.

V and J are TRBV19 and TRBJ2-1, with TRBD1 matching 11 bases. Looked up from germline, CDR1 is LNHDA and CDR2 is SQIVND (reference sequence). V lost 9 bases to trimming and J lost 7 bases; unmatched junction nucleotides: 5. CDR3 length: 13 residues. CDR3 residues: CASRTGGMNEQFF. CDR3 bases: TGTGCCAGCAGGACAGGGGGCATGAATGAGCAGTTCTTC.